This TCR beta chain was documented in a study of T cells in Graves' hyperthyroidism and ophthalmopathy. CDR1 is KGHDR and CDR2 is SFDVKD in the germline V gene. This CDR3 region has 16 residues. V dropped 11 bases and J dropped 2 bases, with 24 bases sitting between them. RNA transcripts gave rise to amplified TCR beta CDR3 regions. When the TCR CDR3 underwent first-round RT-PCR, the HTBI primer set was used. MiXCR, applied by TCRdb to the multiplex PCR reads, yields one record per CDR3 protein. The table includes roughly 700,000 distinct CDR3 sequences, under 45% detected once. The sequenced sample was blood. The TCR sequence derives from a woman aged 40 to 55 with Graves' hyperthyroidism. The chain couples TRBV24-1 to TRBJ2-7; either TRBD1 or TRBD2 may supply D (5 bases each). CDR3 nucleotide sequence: TGTGCCAGCGGAGACCCCTCCGGGACGGAACCCTACGAGCAGTACTTC. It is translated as CASGDPSGTEPYEQYF.